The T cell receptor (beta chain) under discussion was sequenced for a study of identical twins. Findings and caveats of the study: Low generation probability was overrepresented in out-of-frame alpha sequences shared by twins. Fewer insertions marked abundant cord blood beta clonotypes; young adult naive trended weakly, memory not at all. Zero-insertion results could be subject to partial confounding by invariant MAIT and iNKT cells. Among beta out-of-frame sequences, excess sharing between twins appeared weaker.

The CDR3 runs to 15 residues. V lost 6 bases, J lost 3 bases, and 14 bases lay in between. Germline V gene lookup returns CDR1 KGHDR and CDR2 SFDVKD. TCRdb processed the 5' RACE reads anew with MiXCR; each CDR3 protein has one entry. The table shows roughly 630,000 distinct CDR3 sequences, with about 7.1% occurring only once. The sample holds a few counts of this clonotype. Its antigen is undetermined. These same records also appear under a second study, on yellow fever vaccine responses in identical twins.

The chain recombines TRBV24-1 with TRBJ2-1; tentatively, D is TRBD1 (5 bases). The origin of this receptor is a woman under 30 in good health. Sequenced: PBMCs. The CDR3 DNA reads TGTGCCACCAGTCCCCAGGGTGTGGGCTACAATGAGCAGTTCTTC. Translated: CATSPQGVGYNEQFF.